The subject of this entry is one T cell receptor (beta chain). Its target is not known. Each CDR3 protein gets one entry after TCRdb re-called the reads with MiXCR. This sample has about 890,000 distinct CDR3 sequences, with approximately 31% found just once. This specimen comes from a study of T cell repertoires in cytomegalovirus infection. This CDR3 spans 19 amino acids. J was trimmed by 8 bases and V by 0 bases; bases with no gene match: 19. CDR1 is SEHNR, CDR2 FQNEAQ, per germline (reference sequence). The specimen comprised cultured CD8+ T cells from PBMCs, sampled from culture after CMV antigen stimulation. This receptor was identified in a human donor in good health (CMV status not recorded). Some clones in this sample may be carry-over from other donors' samples. This rearrangement joins TRBV7-9 to TRBJ1-2; 9 positions agree with TRBD1. In DNA, the CDR3 is TGTGCCAGCAGCTTAGCCAGGGGGACAGGGTTTGAGTCGGTTGTCGGCTACACCTTC. This encodes CASSLARGTGFESVVGYTF.